A single sample gave rise to the 22 T cell receptor beta chains below, sequenced in a study of T cell responses to AZD1222 COVID-19 vaccine (dated by TCRdb to about 2021). The label giving this sample's time point can be read as: baseline before first vaccination. The method was the immunoSEQ multiplex PCR assay. This is the immuneACCESS table as TCRdb keeps it, with only in-frame sequences that have V and J called. A part of the clones is gone; compared with another copy, unresolved V genes explain less than half, and the rest is unexplained. This sample has 93,000 or so clones in its table, and 80% to 90% of those were observed once. The leading ten clones occupy roughly 20% of the sample. The sequencing here drew on peripheral blood, taken on day 0 of AZD1222 vaccination. These TCRs come from an adult in good health.

The chain joins TRBV6-2 or TRBV6-3 to TRBJ1-1, with a possible D match to TRBD1 (5 bases). The CDR3 spans 13 residues. CDR1 MNHEY and CDR2 SVGEGT come from the germline V gene. V lost 4 bases and J 7 bases, leaving 13 bases between the germline ends. CDR3 residues: CASSSFDRVEAFF. CDR3 nucleotide sequence: TGTGCCAGCAGTTCCTTCGACAGAGTTGAAGCTTTCTTT.

The rearrangement joins TRBV19 to TRBJ1-4, with D perhaps TRBD1 (6 bases). V shed 1 base and J shed 3 bases, with 12 bases lying between them. In germline, CDR1 is LNHDA, CDR2 SQIVND (reference sequence). This CDR3 spans 16 amino acids. CDR3 protein: CASSIGRGRPNEKLFF. The CDR3 nucleotides are TGTGCCAGTAGTATAGGCCGGGGGCGGCCTAATGAAAAACTGTTTTTT.

The V gene is TRBV7-2, the J gene TRBJ1-3; 11 bases align to TRBD1. Germline CDR1 is SGHTA and CDR2 is FQGNSA. The CDR3 runs to 16 residues. Germline trimming cut 3 bases from V and 12 bases from J; bases unmatched to any gene: 13. CDR3 region: CASSLGSGTGGANIYF. The CDR3 DNA sequence: TGTGCCAGCAGCTTGGGTTCCGGGACAGGGGGGGCCAACATATATTTT.

This sequence joins TRBV19 and TRBJ1-2; the D is unclear. There are 11 residues in the CDR3. Trimming removed 4 bases at V and 8 bases at J, with 8 bases between. Germline-derived CDR1 and CDR2 are LNHDA and SQIVND (reference sequence). CDR3 nucleotide sequence: TGTGCCAGTAGTAGAAGGGAAGGCTACACCTTC. It specifies CASSRREGYTF.

This clone was detected only a few times. The rearrangement joins TRBV10-1 to TRBJ2-7; D is ambiguous. The germline gives CDR1 WNHNN, CDR2 SYGVQD (reference sequence). V was shortened by 4 bases and J by 4 bases, with 5 bases between the two germline ends. This CDR3 comprises 11 residues. The CDR3: CASSGGYEQYF. In nucleotides, the CDR3 is TGCGCCAGCAGTGGGGGATACGAGCAGTACTTC.

This clone was seen a single time. The rearrangement links TRBV7-6 to TRBJ1-6; 10 nucleotides agree with TRBD1. CDR1 SGHVS and CDR2 FNYEAQ come from the germline V gene. J gave up 10 bases and V 4 bases, and 10 bases lay outside the gene matches. The CDR3 sequence is 16 residues long. The CDR3 loop is CASSSPGQGTHSPLHF. The CDR3 DNA follows: TGTGCCAGCAGCTCGCCGGGACAGGGGACACACTCACCCCTCCACTTT.

The chain uses TRBV9 and TRBJ1-3; D remains ambiguous. CDR3 size: 15 residues. In germline, CDR1 is SGDLS, CDR2 YYNGEE. Deletions cut 3 bases from V and 0 bases from J, with 10 bases between. DNA of the CDR3: TGTGCCAGCAGCGCCAGGTTCAGCTCTGGAAACACCATATATTTT. Encoded protein: CASSARFSSGNTIYF.

The chain employs TRBV21-1 and TRBJ1-4. TRBV21-1 is a recognized pseudogene. The CDR3 totals 15 residues. The CDR3 bases are TGTGCCAGCAGCTCCCGCATGGGGAAAAATGAAAAACTGTTTTTT. Translated: CASSSRMGKNEKLFF.

V usage is TRBV6-1 and J usage is TRBJ1-6; D might be TRBD1 (6 bases). The germline gives CDR1 MNHNS, CDR2 SASEGT. V was shortened by 1 base and J by 8 bases, with 6 bases between the two germline ends. This CDR3 spans 13 amino acids. This CDR3 is CASSEDRDSPLHF. CDR3 sequence (DNA): TGTGCCAGCAGTGAAGACAGGGATTCACCCCTCCACTTT.

Remarks on this clone: A read error may produce the germline difference seen at one junction end. CDR3 residues: CATSDYNEQFF. In DNA form, the CDR3 reads TGTGCCACCAGCGATTACAATGAGCAGTTCTTC. V and J are TRBV24-1 and TRBJ2-1, with D unresolved. Germline V gives CDR1 KGHDR, CDR2 SFDVKD. The CDR3 is 11 amino acids.

The genes are TRBV6-5 and TRBJ2-7; D perhaps matches TRBD2 (5 bases). Germline V gives CDR1 MNHEY, CDR2 SVGAGI. Trimming took off 2 bases at V and 2 bases at J, with 10 bases between the two ends. The CDR3 is made up of 14 amino acids. The CDR3 nucleotides are TGTGCCAGCAGTTACGGCAGCGGCCCCTACGAGCAGTACTTC. It encodes CASSYGSGPYEQYF.

This sequence joins TRBV10-2 and TRBJ2-7; D is unclear. Trimming cost V 4 bases and J 4 bases, with 8 bases left between them. The germline gives CDR1 WSHSY, CDR2 SAAADI. The CDR3 is 12 amino acids. The DNA of the CDR3 is TGCGCCAGCAGTGCCCAGTATTACGAGCAGTACTTC. Residues: CASSAQYYEQYF.

The chain joins TRBV12-3 or TRBV12-4 to TRBJ2-3; D is ambiguous. CDR3 size: 11 residues. The V and J ends lost 2 bases and 5 bases respectively, with 2 bases between them. The DNA for the CDR3 is TGTGCCAGCAGTTTATTAGATACGCAGTATTTT. Translated: CASSLLDTQYF.

In its sample, this clone was seen a few times. The chain employs TRBV15 and TRBJ1-1; D unclear. Germline lookup yields CDR1 LNHNV and CDR2 YYDKDF (reference sequence). The CDR3 loop spans 13 amino acids. Trimming stripped 3 bases from V and 1 base from J, with 6 bases between. In DNA, the CDR3 is TGTGCCACCAGCAGGACGGGGAACACTGAAGCTTTCTTT. Its translation: CATSRTGNTEAFF.

The chain has TRBV7-8 and TRBJ2-3, with a weak D call TRBD1 (5 bases). Trimming removed 5 bases from V and 4 bases from J, with 16 bases in between. Germline CDR1 reads SGHVS; CDR2 reads FQNEAQ. This CDR3 spans 15 amino acids. CDR3 nucleotides: TGTGCCAGCAGCCCTACAGGAAAGGGGTCAGATACGCAGTATTTT. This codes for CASSPTGKGSDTQYF.

The chain couples TRBV12-5 to TRBJ2-1; D unresolved. Trimming pared 0 bases from V and 9 bases from J, leaving 9 bases between. This CDR3 has 13 residues. Per the germline V gene, CDR1 is LGHNT and CDR2 is FRNRAP. The CDR3 spells CASGLVQKGEQFF. As DNA, the CDR3 is TGTGCTAGTGGTTTGGTACAGAAAGGTGAGCAGTTCTTC.

The V gene is TRBV28, the J gene TRBJ1-2; no reliable D call. Germline CDR1 reads MDHEN; CDR2 reads SYDVKM. Trimming stripped 6 bases from V and 7 bases from J, with 12 bases between. This CDR3 has 12 residues. CDR3 in amino acids: CASSPFLFGYTF. The CDR3 DNA reads TGTGCCAGCAGCCCCTTTCTTTTTGGCTACACCTTC.

V usage is TRBV11-2 and J usage is TRBJ2-7, with TRBD1 matching over 8 bases. The CDR3 consists of 14 residues. V was clipped by 3 bases and J by 0 bases; unmatched bases: 1. CDR1 and CDR2 from the germline V gene are SGHAT and FQNNGV. This chain's CDR3 is CASSFGQGSYEQYF. DNA of the CDR3: TGTGCCAGCAGCTTCGGACAGGGCTCCTACGAGCAGTACTTC.

The chain joins TRBV6-5 to TRBJ2-7; D gene uncertain. Germline lookup yields CDR1 MNHEY and CDR2 SVGAGI. The CDR3 runs to 11 residues. V lost 5 bases and J lost 2, with 4 bases in between. CDR3 DNA sequence: TGTGCCAGCAGTCCCGCCTACGAGCAGTACTTC. Encoded protein: CASSPAYEQYF.

By share, this clone counts as medium-sized (0.01 to 0.1%). The chain joins TRBV7-9 to TRBJ2-7; possibly TRBD1 for D (5 bases). V was clipped by 0 bases and J by 5 bases, with 5 bases between them. The CDR3 loop spans 12 amino acids. The germline gives CDR1 SEHNR, CDR2 FQNEAQ (reference sequence). CDR3: CASSLAGDEQYF. CDR3 DNA: TGTGCCAGCAGCTTAGCAGGGGACGAGCAGTACTTC.

This clone was counted only a few times. The chain recombines TRBV5-4 with TRBJ2-2; D unresolved. Germline V gene sequence: CDR1 SGHNT, CDR2 YYREEE (reference sequence). This CDR3 spans 14 amino acids. The V end lost 1 base, the J end lost 2 bases, and 6 bases lay between the germline ends. CDR3 sequence: CASSLYGNTGELFF. CDR3 in DNA: TGTGCCAGCAGCTTGTATGGTAACACCGGGGAGCTGTTTTTT. The variable domain in full, completed from reference TRBV5-4 and TRBJ2-2, reads ETGVTQSPTHLIKTRGQQVTLRCSSQSGHNTVSWYQQALGQGPQFIFQYYREEENGRGNFPPRFSGLQFPNYSSELNVNALELDDSALYLCASSLYGNTGELFFGEGSRLTVL.

This clone appeared a single time. The V call is TRBV18, the J call TRBJ2-7; D uncertain. Deletions cut 7 bases from V and 4 bases from J, with 17 bases between. This CDR3 region has 14 residues. The germline V gene has CDR1 KGHSH and CDR2 LQKENI. This CDR3 is CASLRETGSYEQYF. The CDR3, as DNA: TGTGCCAGCTTGCGAGAAACGGGCAGTTACGAGCAGTACTTC.